The 6 T cell receptor beta chains listed next were all sequenced from one sample in a study of CD8 T cells in ankylosing spondylitis. Study results and caveats: Seemingly distinctive of ankylosing spondylitis blood was a TCR beta motif formed by eight highly homologous variants.

TCRdb passed the 5' RACE reads through MiXCR, listing each CDR3 protein once. In the table there are hundreds of thousands of distinct CDR3 sequences, about 24% of which are singletons. Their target antigens are unknown. The sequencing input was blood, either unsorted or a sorted T cell fraction (not recorded which). These receptors were taken from a male donor with ankylosing spondylitis.

This clonotype was detected a few times. The chain carries TRBV27 and TRBJ2-2; D possibly matches TRBD1 or TRBD2 (5 bases each). The CDR3 is 12 residues long. V dropped 11 bases and J dropped 5 bases, with 12 bases sitting between them. Germline V gene lookup returns CDR1 MNHEY and CDR2 SMNVEV (reference sequence). The CDR3, as DNA: TGTGCCTCCAGGGAGTGGACCGGGGAGCTGTTTTTT. Its protein product is CASREWTGELFF.

DNA of the CDR3: TGTGCCAGCAGTGACTCGGCGTACAATGAGCAGTTCTTC. It codes for CASSDSAYNEQFF. The V gene is TRBV6-4, the J gene TRBJ2-1; D not resolved. Germline V gene lookup returns CDR1 MRHNA and CDR2 SNTAGT. CDR3 length: 13 residues. Trimming stripped 0 bases from V and 4 bases from J, with 4 bases between.

The rearrangement joins TRBV19 to TRBJ1-5, with 7 bases fitting TRBD1. This CDR3 has 14 residues. Germline V gives CDR1 LNHDA, CDR2 SQIVND (reference sequence). J was trimmed by 7 bases and V by 1 base; bases with no gene match: 4. The CDR3 region has the DNA TGTGCCAGTAGTATAGGAGGGGGCGGCCAGCCCCAGCATTTT. As protein: CASSIGGGGQPQHF.

This clonotype was counted only a few times. V and J are TRBV10-1 and TRBJ2-5, with 7 bases fitting TRBD1. Germline CDR1 reads WNHNN; CDR2 reads SYGVQD (reference sequence). V dropped 0 bases and J dropped 2; count of bases not matched to a gene: 9. The CDR3 covers 17 residues. CDR3 nucleotides: TGCGCCAGCAGTGAGTCTGGAGCGTCAGGGGGTCAAGAGACCCAGTACTTC. It encodes CASSESGASGGQETQYF.

V is TRBV6-1 and J is TRBJ2-3; the D gene could be TRBD1 or TRBD2 (6 bases each). CDR1 is MNHNS and CDR2 is SASEGT in the germline V gene. The germline V and J ends were trimmed by 4 bases and 2 bases, with 22 bases remaining between them. This CDR3 is built from 18 residues. DNA for the CDR3: TGTGCCAGCAGTGGGTCCGGAGCGGGTGGGGGCTTCACAGATACGCAGTATTTT. Translation gives CASSGSGAGGGFTDTQYF.

The chain links TRBV3-1 to TRBJ1-3; TRBD1 is a possible D gene (6 bases). This CDR3 spans 15 amino acids. With 6 bases removed from V and 3 bases from J, the gap between germline ends came to 15 bases. Germline lookup yields CDR1 LGHDT and CDR2 YNNKEL (reference sequence). CDR3 residues: CASSPTGFGGNTIYF. CDR3 DNA sequence: TGTGCCAGCAGTCCTACAGGGTTCGGTGGAAACACCATATATTTT.